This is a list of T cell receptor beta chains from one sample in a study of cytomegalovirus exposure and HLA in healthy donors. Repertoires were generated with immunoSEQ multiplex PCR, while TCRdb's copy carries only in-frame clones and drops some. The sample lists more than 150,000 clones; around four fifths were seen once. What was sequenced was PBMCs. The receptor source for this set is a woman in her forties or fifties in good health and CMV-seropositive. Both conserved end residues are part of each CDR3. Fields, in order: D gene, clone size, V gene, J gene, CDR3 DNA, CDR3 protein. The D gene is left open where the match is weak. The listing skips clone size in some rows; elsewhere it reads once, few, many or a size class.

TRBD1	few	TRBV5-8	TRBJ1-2	TGTGCCAGCAGCCCCCCGGGTTACAGGGGGGGCTACACCTTC	CASSPPGYRGGYTF
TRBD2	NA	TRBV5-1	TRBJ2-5	TGCGCCAGCAGCTTGGCTAGGACTAGTATAGAGACCCAGTACTTC	CASSLARTSIETQYF
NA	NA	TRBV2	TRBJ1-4	TGTGCCAGCAGCTTAGTTGGCAGGGGAAATGAAAAACTGTTTTTT	CASSLVGRGNEKLFF
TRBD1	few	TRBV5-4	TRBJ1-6	TGTGCCAGCAGCCAGACAGGGAATTCACCCCTCCACTTT	CASSQTGNSPLHF
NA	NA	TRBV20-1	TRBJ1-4	TGCAGTGCTAACCTCCAGGAAAAACTGTTTTTT	CSANLQEKLFF
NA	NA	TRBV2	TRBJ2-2	TGTGCCAGCAACCTAGATAACACCGGGGAGCTGTTTTTT	CASNLDNTGELFF
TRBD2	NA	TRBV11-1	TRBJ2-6	TGTGCCAGCAGCTTCAGCGGGGGATCTGGGGCCAACGTCCTGACTTTC	CASSFSGGSGANVLTF
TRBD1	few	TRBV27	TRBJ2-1	TGTGCCAGCAGTCCTCGACCCGGGACAGGCTACAATGAGCAGTTCTTC	CASSPRPGTGYNEQFF
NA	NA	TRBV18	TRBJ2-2	TGTGCCAGCTCACCCCGGGCCGGGGAGCTGTTTTTT	CASSPRAGELFF
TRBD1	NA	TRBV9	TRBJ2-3	TGTGCCAGCAGCGTAGGTTTGGGACAGAAGTTTACAGATACGCAGTATTTT	CASSVGLGQKFTDTQYF
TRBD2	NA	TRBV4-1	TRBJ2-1	TGCGCCAGCAGCCAAGAGGCTAAGCGGGGGAATGAGCAGTTCTTC	CASSQEAKRGNEQFF
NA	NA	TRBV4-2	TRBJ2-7	TGTGCCAGCAGCCAAGTTAAGGGGGACGAGCAGTACTTC	CASSQVKGDEQYF
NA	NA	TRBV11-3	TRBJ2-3	TGTGCCAGCAGCGCGTTTCGCACAGATACGCAGTATTTT	CASSAFRTDTQYF
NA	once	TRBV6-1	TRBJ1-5	TGTGCCAGCAGGCTACACAGGGATCAGCCCCAGCATTTT	CASRLHRDQPQHF
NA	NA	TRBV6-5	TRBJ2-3	TGTGCCTCTCATGGAACAGCCACAGATACGCAGTATTTT	CASHGTATDTQYF
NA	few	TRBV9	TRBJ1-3	TGTGCCAGCAGCGTAGCGGGGGCTGGAAACACCATATATTTT	CASSVAGAGNTIYF
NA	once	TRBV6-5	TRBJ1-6	TGTGCCAGCAGTTCTGTAGCGTCTACTAATTCACCCCTCCACTTT	CASSSVASTNSPLHF
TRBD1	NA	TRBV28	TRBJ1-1	TGTGCCAGCATCCCAAGCAGGGGGAGCCACGCTGAAGCTTTCTTT	CASIPSRGSHAEAFF
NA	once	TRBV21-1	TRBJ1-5	TGTGCCAGCAGCTCAGGGCGGGGCGTCAATCAGCCCCAGCATTTT	CASSSGRGVNQPQHF
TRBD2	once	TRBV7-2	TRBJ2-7	TGTGCCAGCAGCTTAGTTGTACGGGGGGCCTACGAGCAGTACTTC	CASSLVVRGAYEQYF
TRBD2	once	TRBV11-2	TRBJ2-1	TGTGCCAGCAGCCGCGGACTAGCGGGGGGAAGGACCTACAATGAGCAGTTCTTC	CASSRGLAGGRTYNEQFF
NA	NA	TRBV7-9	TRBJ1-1	TGTGCCAGCAGCTTAGGGTGGGTTGGTGCGGACACTGAAGCTTTCTTT	CASSLGWVGADTEAFF
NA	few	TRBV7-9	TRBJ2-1	TGTGCCAGCAGCGCTCATCCAGGTGCTTCATACAATGAGCAGTTCTTC	CASSAHPGASYNEQFF
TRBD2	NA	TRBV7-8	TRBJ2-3	TGTGCCAGCAGCTTACGGGGTAGCGGGGGAGATACGCAGTATTTT	CASSLRGSGGDTQYF
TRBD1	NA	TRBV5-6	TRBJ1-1	TGTGCCAGCAGCTCAGGGGGCACTGAAGCTTTCTTT	CASSSGGTEAFF
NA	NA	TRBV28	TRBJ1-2	TGTGCCAGCAGCTCCCCGGGGTCCGAGGGAGGCTACACCTTC	CASSSPGSEGGYTF
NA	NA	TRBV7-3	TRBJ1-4	TGTGCCAGCCCAAAGCGGGGGGTCAACGGTGAAAAACTGTTTTTT	CASPKRGVNGEKLFF
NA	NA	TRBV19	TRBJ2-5	TGTGCCAGTCGAGGGTTGGGGGAGACCCAGTACTTC	CASRGLGETQYF
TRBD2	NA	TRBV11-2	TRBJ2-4	TGTGCCAGCAGCTTAGGACTAGCGGGGGCTAAAAACATTCAGTACTTC	CASSLGLAGAKNIQYF
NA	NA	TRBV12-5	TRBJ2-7	TGTGCTAGTGGTAGAGGATACGAGCAGTACTTC	CASGRGYEQYF
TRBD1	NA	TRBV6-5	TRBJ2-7	TGTGCCAGCAGTTATTTATCAGGGGGCGAATACGAGCAGTACTTC	CASSYLSGGEYEQYF
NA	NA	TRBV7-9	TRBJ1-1	TGTGCCAGCAGCTTAAGAAGGACAGTGACTGAAGCTTTCTTT	CASSLRRTVTEAFF
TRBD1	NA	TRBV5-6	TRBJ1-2	TGTGCCAGCATCCTGACAGGGGGCATTGGCTACACCTTC	CASILTGGIGYTF
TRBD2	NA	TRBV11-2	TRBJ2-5	TGTGCCAGCAGCTCGGGACTAGCGGGGCAAGAGACCCAGTACTTC	CASSSGLAGQETQYF
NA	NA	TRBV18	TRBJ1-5	TGTGCCAGCTCACCAGCGGGAGGGGCTAATCAGCCCCAGCATTTT	CASSPAGGANQPQHF
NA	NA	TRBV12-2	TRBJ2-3	TGTGCAAGCCGCTACGGCAGGCTCACAGATACGCAGTATTTT	CASRYGRLTDTQYF
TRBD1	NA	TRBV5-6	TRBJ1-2	TGTGCCAGCAGCCTTTCGTGGACAGGGGTTAACTATGGCTACACCTTC	CASSLSWTGVNYGYTF
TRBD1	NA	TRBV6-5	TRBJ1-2	TGTGCCAGCAGAACAAAGGGGACAGGGGACTATGGCTACACCTTC	CASRTKGTGDYGYTF
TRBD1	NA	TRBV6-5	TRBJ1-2	TGTGCCAGCCGTCGTCAAGACAGGGCTGGGTATGGCTACACCTTC	CASRRQDRAGYGYTF
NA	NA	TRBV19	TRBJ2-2	TGTGCCAGTAGTATAGATGGCGCATCCAGGGCCGGGGAGCTGTTTTTT	CASSIDGASRAGELFF
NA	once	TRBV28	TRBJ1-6	TGTGCCAGCACCTCGAGAGGGTCGGGTAATTCACCCCTCCACTTT	CASTSRGSGNSPLHF
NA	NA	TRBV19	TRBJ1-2	TGTGCCAGTAGTGAGACAGACCATGGCTACACCTTC	CASSETDHGYTF
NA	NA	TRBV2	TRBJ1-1	TGTGCCAGCAGTCAATCTACAGGGACCACTGAAGCTTTCTTT	CASSQSTGTTEAFF
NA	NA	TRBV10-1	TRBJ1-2	TGCGCCAGCAGTGAGTCAAGCGGCTATGGCTACACCTTC	CASSESSGYGYTF
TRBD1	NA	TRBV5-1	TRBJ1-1	TGCGCCAGCAGCTTGGTTGCAGGGGGAGACACTGAAGCTTTCTTT	CASSLVAGGDTEAFF
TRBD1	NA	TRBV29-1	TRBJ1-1	TGCAGCGTGAGACAGGGGGCCGGTACTGAAGCTTTCTTT	CSVRQGAGTEAFF
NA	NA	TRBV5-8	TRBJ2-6	TGTGCCAGCAGCTTGGCCGGGACACCTGTCTCTGGGGCCAACGTCCTGACTTTC	CASSLAGTPVSGANVLTF
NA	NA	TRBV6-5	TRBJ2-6	TGTGCCAGCACCGAGGGGGGGGCTGGGGCCAACGTCCTGACTTTC	CASTEGGAGANVLTF
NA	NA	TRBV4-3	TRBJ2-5	TGCGCCAGCAGCCAAGATATCCCGGGGACCCAGTACTTC	CASSQDIPGTQYF
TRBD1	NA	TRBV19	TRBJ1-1	TGTGCCAGTAGTGGGATGACAGGGGTCACTGAAGCTTTCTTT	CASSGMTGVTEAFF
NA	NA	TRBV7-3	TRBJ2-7	TGTGCCAGCAGCAGGGAGAGGAGGGGATACTACGAGCAGTACTTC	CASSRERRGYYEQYF
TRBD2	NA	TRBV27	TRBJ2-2	TGTGCCAGCACCACGGCCGGCGGGGGGTACACCGGGGAGCTGTTTTTT	CASTTAGGGYTGELFF
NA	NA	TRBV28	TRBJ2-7	TGTGCCAGCAGTTCGACAAACACCTACGAGCAGTACTTC	CASSSTNTYEQYF
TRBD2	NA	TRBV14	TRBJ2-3	TGTGCCAGCAGCCAACGACTAGCGGTCACGGGAGATACGCAGTATTTT	CASSQRLAVTGDTQYF
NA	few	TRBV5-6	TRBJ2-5	TGTGCCAGCAGCTTCTCCGAGACCCAGTACTTC	CASSFSETQYF
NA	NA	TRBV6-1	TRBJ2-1	TGTGCCAGTCGGGGGTTCTCCTACAATGAGCAGTTCTTC	CASRGFSYNEQFF
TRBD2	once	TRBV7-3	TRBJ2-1	TGTGCCAGCAGCATGCAACCGGGACTAGCGGGGGGGGGACAGTTCTTC	CASSMQPGLAGGGQFF
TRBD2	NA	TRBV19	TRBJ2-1	TGTGCCAGTAGTGCCTCCCGACTAGCGTCCACCTACAATGAGCAGTTCTTC	CASSASRLASTYNEQFF
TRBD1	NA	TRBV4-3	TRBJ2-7	TGCGCCAGCAGCCGGACAGGGACACACGAGCAGTACTTC	CASSRTGTHEQYF